This TCR beta chain was observed in a study of T-cell reconstitution after alpha-beta-depleted transplantation in children. This clonotype was observed a handful of times. The TCRbeta library was prepared with unique molecular identifiers. TCRdb passed the PCR reads through MiXCR, listing each CDR3 protein once. The sample contains about 600,000 distinct CDR3 sequences, more than 9% of which appear only once. The clonotype was recovered from a human donor who donated a stem cell graft to a child with acute myeloid leukemia. Sample: PBMCs from the stem cell graft donor, taken from the stem cell graft.

CDR3 DNA: TGTGCCAGCAGTCGAAGGGGCGTAAGCTCCTACGAGCAGTACTTC. This encodes CASSRRGVSSYEQYF. This chain joins TRBV27 and TRBJ2-7; D is possibly TRBD1 (5 bases). Germline assignment: CDR1 MNHEY and CDR2 SMNVEV (reference sequence). The CDR3 consists of 15 residues. V gave up 5 bases and J gave up 0 bases, with 14 bases separating them.